These 6 T cell receptor beta chains share one sample of origin, sequenced in a study of T cell repertoires in cytomegalovirus infection. From the reads, TCRdb called clonotypes with MiXCR, one entry per CDR3 protein. The data hold a few hundred thousand distinct CDR3 sequences, with 22% observed a single time. The specimen was CD8+ T cells from PBMCs. The source of these receptors is a human donor in good health (CMV status not recorded). Some clones in this sample may be carry-over from other donors' samples.

There are a few counts of this clonotype. The genes are TRBV27 and TRBJ1-2, with 8 bases identical to TRBD1. There are 14 residues in the CDR3. Germline loops: CDR1 MNHEY, CDR2 SMNVEV (reference sequence). The junction had 2 bases not matched to a gene; V was cut back by 3 bases and J by 2 bases. The DNA of the CDR3 is TGTGCCAGCAGTTTCGGACAGGGCAACTATGGCTACACCTTC. Protein: CASSFGQGNYGYTF.

A few counts support this clonotype. The rearrangement links TRBV20-1 to TRBJ2-1, with D hard to call. CDR1 is DFQATT and CDR2 is SNEGSKA in the germline V gene (reference sequence). CDR3 size: 13 residues. V was clipped by 1 base and J by 6 bases, with 10 bases between them. CDR3 loop: CSARGLTFNEQFF. CDR3 coding DNA: TGCAGTGCTAGAGGGCTGACGTTCAATGAGCAGTTCTTC.

The J gene is TRBJ2-1, the V gene TRBV29-1, with 10 bases fitting TRBD2. Trimming removed 4 bases from V and 2 bases from J; junction bases left unmatched: 5. This CDR3 spans 15 amino acids. CDR1 is SQVTM, CDR2 ANQGSEA, per germline. The CDR3 protein is CSVASTSGPYNEQFF. For the CDR3, the DNA is TGCAGCGTTGCTTCGACTAGCGGGCCCTACAATGAGCAGTTCTTC.

This clonotype occurred many times. This chain uses TRBV7-2 with TRBJ1-4; D remains ambiguous. Germline CDR1 and CDR2: SGHTA and FQGNSA. V gave up 1 base and J gave up 5 bases, with 8 bases separating them. The CDR3 spans 14 residues. The chain's CDR3 is CASSLGGPNEKLFF. The CDR3 region has the DNA TGTGCCAGCAGCTTAGGCGGCCCAAATGAAAAACTGTTTTTT.

The chain has TRBV6-1 and TRBJ2-7; 7 bases are shared with TRBD1. After removal of 6 bases from V and 5 bases from J, the junction contained 7 bases not matched to a gene. In germline, CDR1 is MNHNS, CDR2 SASEGT. There are 13 residues in the CDR3. The CDR3 region is CASSPTGTDEQYF. CDR3 sequence (DNA): TGTGCCAGCAGCCCGACAGGGACCGACGAGCAGTACTTC.

This chain uses TRBV28 with TRBJ2-5; 8 positions match TRBD2. With 5 bases clipped from V and 3 bases from J, the junction kept 8 bases outside the gene matches. The CDR3 loop spans 15 amino acids. Germline CDR1 and CDR2: MDHEN and SYDVKM. The CDR3 spells CASSPTGGGEETQYF. The CDR3 nucleotides are TGTGCCAGCAGTCCAACGGGGGGGGGTGAAGAGACCCAGTACTTC.